The TCR beta chain described here comes from a study of blood T cells in healthy people across ages. Worth noting for this clonotype: Its antigen is as yet unknown.

The CDR3 has 14 residues. The germline V gene has CDR1 SGHAT and CDR2 FQDESV (reference sequence). The V segment lost 3 bases and the J segment 7 bases; nucleotides outside the gene matches: 5. Overall study results and limits: Versus aged donors, long-lived donors had higher diversity and more naive CD4+ cells.

Together with a sample-barcoded 5' primer, a J-beta primer mix was included in a second PCR lasting about 7 to 11 cycles. A single record per CDR3 protein comes from TCRdb applying MiXCR to the 5' RACE reads. This sample has 500,000 to 550,000 distinct CDR3 sequences, with 24% found just once. The same specimen was also included in a second study, on T cells of mothers and their children.

Sequencing was carried out using blood. This clonotype was obtained from a boy aged 5 to 17 in good health. V and J are TRBV11-1 and TRBJ1-4; TRBD1 agrees at 7 bases. The CDR3 DNA is TGTGCCAGCAGCTTCGACAGGGCGGGTGAAAAACTGTTTTTT. Translated, it gives CASSFDRAGEKLFF.